This T cell receptor beta chain came from a study of blood T cell repertoires in COVID-19. Generated by immunoSEQ multiplex PCR, the TCRdb table keeps only in-frame clones and is missing some. This sample has about 250,000 clones, with approximately 90% found just once. This clone came up a few times. V was pared by 3 bases and J by 6 bases, with 12 bases between. The CDR3 covers 14 residues. Germline V gene data show CDR1 as LNHDA and CDR2 as SQIVND (reference sequence). The V call is TRBV19, the J call TRBJ1-5; TRBD1 is a possible D gene (5 bases). Sequencing input: PBMCs or T cells enriched from blood (not recorded which). The source is a woman aged 30 to 39 with acute COVID-19. The CDR3 DNA reads as TGTGCCAGTAGTATGGGCAGGGAATCTCAGCCCCAGCATTTT. It yields the protein CASSMGRESQPQHF. The full variable domain, its missing parts supplied by reference TRBV19 and TRBJ1-5, is DGGITQSPKYLFRKEGQNVTLSCEQNLNHDAMYWYRQDPGQGLRLIYYSQIVNDFQKGDIAEGYSVSREKKESFPLTVTSAQKNPTAFYLCASSMGRESQPQHFGDGTRLSIL.